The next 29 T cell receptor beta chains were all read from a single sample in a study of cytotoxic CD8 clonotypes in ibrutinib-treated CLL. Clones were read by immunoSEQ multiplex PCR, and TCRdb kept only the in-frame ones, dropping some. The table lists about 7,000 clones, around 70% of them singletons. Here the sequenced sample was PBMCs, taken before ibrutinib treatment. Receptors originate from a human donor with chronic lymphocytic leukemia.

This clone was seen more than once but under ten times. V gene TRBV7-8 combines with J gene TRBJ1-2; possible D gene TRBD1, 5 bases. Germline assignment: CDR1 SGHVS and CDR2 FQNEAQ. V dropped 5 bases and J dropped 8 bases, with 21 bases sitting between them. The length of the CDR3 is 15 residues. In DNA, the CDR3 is TGTGCCAGCAGCCTGAATCCGGGGACCCGAGGGGGCTACACCTTC. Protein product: CASSLNPGTRGGYTF.

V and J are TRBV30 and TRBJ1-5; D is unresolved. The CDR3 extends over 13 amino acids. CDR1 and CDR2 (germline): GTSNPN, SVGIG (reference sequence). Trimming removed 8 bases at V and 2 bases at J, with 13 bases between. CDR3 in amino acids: CASSVDRNQPQHF. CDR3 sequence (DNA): TGTGCCAGTTCTGTGGACCGCAATCAGCCCCAGCATTTT.

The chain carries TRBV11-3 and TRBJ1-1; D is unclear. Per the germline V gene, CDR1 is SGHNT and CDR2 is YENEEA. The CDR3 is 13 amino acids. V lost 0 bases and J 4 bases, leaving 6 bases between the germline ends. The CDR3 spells CASSLEESTEAFF. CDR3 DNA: TGTGCCAGCAGCTTAGAGGAGAGCACTGAAGCTTTCTTT.

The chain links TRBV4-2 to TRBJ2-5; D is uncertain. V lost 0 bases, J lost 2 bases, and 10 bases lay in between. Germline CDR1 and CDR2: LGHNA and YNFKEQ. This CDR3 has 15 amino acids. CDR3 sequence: CASSQDLTNQETQYF. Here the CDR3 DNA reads TGTGCCAGCAGCCAAGATTTAACTAATCAAGAGACCCAGTACTTC.

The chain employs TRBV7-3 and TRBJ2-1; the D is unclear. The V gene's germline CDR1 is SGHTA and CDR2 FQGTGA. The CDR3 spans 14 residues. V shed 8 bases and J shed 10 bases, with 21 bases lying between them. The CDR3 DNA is TGTGCCAGCTGCGCGACTCCCGGTGTGGAGGAGCAGTTCTTC. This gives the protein CASCATPGVEEQFF.

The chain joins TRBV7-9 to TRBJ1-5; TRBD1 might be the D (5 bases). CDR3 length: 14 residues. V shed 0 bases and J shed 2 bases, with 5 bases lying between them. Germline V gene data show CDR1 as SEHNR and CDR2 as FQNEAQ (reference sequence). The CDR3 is CASSLAGGNQPQHF. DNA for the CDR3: TGTGCCAGCAGCTTAGCAGGGGGCAATCAGCCCCAGCATTTT.

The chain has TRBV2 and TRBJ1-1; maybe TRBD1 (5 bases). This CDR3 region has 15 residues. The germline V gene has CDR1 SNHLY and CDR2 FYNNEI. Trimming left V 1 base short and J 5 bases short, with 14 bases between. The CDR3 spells CASSEDWGWGTEAFF. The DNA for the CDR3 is TGTGCCAGCAGTGAAGATTGGGGCTGGGGAACTGAAGCTTTCTTT. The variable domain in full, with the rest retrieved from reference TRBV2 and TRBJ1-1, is EPEVTQTPSHQVTQMGQEVILRCVPISNHLYFYWYRQILGQKVEFLVSFYNNEISEKSEIFDDQFSVERPDGSNFTLKIRSTKLEDSAMYFCASSEDWGWGTEAFFGQGTRLTVV.

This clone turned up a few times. The CDR3 DNA reads as TGTGCCAGCAGTTATGAGCCCCCCAGGAACATTCAGTACTTC. This codes for CASSYEPPRNIQYF. The V gene is TRBV2, the J gene TRBJ2-4, with D unclear. The CDR3 extends over 14 amino acids. V was clipped by 5 bases and J by 7 bases, with 15 bases between them. Per germline, CDR1 SNHLY and CDR2 FYNNEI. Together with reference TRBV2 and TRBJ2-4, the CDR3 gives the full variable domain: EPEVTQTPSHQVTQMGQEVILRCVPISNHLYFYWYRQILGQKVEFLVSFYNNEISEKSEIFDDQFSVERPDGSNFTLKIRSTKLEDSAMYFCASSYEPPRNIQYFGAGTRLSVL.

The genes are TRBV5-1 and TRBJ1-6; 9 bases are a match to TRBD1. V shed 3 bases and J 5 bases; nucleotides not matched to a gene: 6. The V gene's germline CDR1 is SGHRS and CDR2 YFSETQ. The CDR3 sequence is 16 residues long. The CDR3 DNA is TGCGCCAGCAGCTCGCGGGGACAGGGAAATAATTCACCCCTCCACTTT. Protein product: CASSSRGQGNNSPLHF.

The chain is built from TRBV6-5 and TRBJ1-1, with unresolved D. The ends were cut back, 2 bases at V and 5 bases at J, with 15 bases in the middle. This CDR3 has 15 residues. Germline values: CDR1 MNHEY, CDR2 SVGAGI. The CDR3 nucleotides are TGTGCCAGCAGTTACCTCACGACAAGAATAACTGAAGCTTTCTTT. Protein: CASSYLTTRITEAFF.

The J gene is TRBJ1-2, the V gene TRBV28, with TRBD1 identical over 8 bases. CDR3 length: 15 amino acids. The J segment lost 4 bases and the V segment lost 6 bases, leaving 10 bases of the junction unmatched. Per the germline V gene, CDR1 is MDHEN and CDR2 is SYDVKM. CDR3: CASRATGARPYGYTF. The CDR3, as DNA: TGTGCCAGCAGAGCGACAGGGGCCCGTCCCTATGGCTACACCTTC.

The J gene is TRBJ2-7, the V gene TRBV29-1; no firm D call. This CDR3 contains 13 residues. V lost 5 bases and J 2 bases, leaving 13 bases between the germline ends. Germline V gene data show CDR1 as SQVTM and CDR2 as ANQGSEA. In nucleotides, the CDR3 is TGCAGCGTTATCCCGGCACACACCTACGAGCAGTACTTC. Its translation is CSVIPAHTYEQYF.

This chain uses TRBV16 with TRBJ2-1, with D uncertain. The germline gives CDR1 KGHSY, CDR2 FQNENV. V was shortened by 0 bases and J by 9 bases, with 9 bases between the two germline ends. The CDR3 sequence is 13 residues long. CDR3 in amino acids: CASSQSGSGEQFF. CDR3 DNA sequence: TGTGCCAGCAGCCAATCAGGGTCCGGTGAGCAGTTCTTC.

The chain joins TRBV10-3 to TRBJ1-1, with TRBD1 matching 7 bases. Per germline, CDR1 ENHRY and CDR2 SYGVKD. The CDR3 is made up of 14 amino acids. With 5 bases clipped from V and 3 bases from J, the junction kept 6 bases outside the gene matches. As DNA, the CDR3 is TGTGCCATCAGTCCGACAGGGTTGGACACTGAAGCTTTCTTT. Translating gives CAISPTGLDTEAFF.

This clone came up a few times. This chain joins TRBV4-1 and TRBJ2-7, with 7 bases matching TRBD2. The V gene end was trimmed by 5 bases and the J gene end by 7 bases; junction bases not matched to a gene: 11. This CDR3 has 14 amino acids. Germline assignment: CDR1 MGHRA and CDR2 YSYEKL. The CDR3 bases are TGCGCCAGCAGCGAACTAGCACGGGGGGATGAGCAGTACTTC. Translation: CASSELARGDEQYF.

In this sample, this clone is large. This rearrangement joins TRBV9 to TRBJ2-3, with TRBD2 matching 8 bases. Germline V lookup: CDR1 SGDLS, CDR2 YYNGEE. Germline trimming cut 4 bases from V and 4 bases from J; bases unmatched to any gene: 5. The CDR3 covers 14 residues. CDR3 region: CASSTAGASDTQYF. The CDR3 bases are TGTGCCAGCAGCACAGCGGGAGCCTCAGATACGCAGTATTTT.

CDR3 nucleotides: TGTGCCTGGAGAACTAGCGGGAGATTAGATACGCAGTATTTT. The encoded protein is CAWRTSGRLDTQYF. The chain carries TRBV30 and TRBJ2-3, with 11 bases identical to TRBD2. CDR1 is GTSNPN and CDR2 is SVGIG in the germline V gene (reference sequence). The ends lost 3 bases at V and 5 bases at J; junction bases unmatched: 4. This CDR3 has 14 amino acids.

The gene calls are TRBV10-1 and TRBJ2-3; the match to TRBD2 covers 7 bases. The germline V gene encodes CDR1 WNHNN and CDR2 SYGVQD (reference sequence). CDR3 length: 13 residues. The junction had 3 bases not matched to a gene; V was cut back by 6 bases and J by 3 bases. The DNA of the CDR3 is TGCGCCAGCAGACCTAGCGGAACAGATACGCAGTATTTT. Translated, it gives CASRPSGTDTQYF.

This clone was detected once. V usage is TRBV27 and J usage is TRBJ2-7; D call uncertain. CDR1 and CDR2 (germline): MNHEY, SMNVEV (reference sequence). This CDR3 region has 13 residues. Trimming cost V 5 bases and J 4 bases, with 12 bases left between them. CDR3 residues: CASSRTTEYEQYF. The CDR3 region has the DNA TGTGCCAGCAGTAGGACCACTGAATACGAGCAGTACTTC.

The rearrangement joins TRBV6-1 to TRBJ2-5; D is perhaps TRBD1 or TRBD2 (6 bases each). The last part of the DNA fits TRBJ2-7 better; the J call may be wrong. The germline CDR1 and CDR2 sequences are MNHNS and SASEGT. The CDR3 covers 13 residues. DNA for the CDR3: TGTGCCACCGAGGGAGGACAGACCTACGAGCAGTACTTC. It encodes CATEGGQTYEQYF.

CDR3 nucleotide sequence: TGTGCCACCAGCACGGAGAACAATCAGCCCCAGCATTTT. Residues: CATSTENNQPQHF. The V gene is TRBV15, the J gene TRBJ1-5; D not resolved. CDR1 is LNHNV and CDR2 is YYDKDF in the germline V gene (reference sequence). The germline V and J ends were trimmed by 4 bases and 3 bases, with 7 bases remaining between them. The CDR3 sequence is 13 residues long.

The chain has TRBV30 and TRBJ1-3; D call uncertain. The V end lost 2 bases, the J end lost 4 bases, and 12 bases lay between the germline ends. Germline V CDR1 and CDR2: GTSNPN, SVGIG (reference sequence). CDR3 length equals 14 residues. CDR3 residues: CAWSSRDGGNTIYF. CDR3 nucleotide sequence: TGTGCCTGGAGTTCGCGTGATGGCGGAAACACCATATATTTT.

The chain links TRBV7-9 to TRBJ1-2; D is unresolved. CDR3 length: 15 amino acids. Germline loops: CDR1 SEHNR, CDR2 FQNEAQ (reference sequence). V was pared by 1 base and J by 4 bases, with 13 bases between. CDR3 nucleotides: TGTGCCAGCAGCTTAGTTCCGGGAAGGGTCTATGGCTACACCTTC. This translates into CASSLVPGRVYGYTF.

The DNA of the CDR3 is TGTGCCAGCAGCCCACCAGGAGGGACAAGCAATGAGCAGTTCTTC. Protein product: CASSPPGGTSNEQFF. The V gene is TRBV2, the J gene TRBJ2-1; tentatively, D is TRBD1 or TRBD2 (6 bases each). Trimming removed 6 bases from V and 6 bases from J, with 18 bases in between. In germline, CDR1 is SNHLY, CDR2 FYNNEI. The CDR3 totals 15 residues.

CDR3 in amino acids: CASSEHQDRANTGELFF. Here the CDR3 DNA reads TGTGCCAGCAGTGAACATCAGGACAGAGCTAACACCGGGGAGCTGTTTTTT. This rearrangement joins TRBV25-1 to TRBJ2-2; TRBD1 might be the D (6 bases). Trimming stripped 2 bases from V and 2 bases from J, with 15 bases between. From germline, CDR1 is MGHDK and CDR2 SYGVNS. CDR3 length equals 17 residues.

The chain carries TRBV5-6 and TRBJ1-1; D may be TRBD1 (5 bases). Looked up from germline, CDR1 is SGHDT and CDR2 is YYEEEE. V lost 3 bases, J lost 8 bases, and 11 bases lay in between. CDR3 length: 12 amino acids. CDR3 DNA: TGTGCCAGCAGCTGGGGCGCTGGGGAAGCTTTCTTT. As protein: CASSWGAGEAFF.

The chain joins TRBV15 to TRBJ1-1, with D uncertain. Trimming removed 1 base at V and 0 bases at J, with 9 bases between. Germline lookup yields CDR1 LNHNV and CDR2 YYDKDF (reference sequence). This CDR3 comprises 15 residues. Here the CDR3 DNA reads TGTGCCACCAGCAGAGCGAGCCAGATGAACACTGAAGCTTTCTTT. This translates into CATSRASQMNTEAFF.

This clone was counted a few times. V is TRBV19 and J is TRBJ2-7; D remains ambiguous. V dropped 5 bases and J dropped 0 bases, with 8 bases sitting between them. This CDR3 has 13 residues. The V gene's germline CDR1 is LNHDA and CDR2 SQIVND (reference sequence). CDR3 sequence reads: CASSWSSSYEQYF. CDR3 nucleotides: TGTGCCAGTAGTTGGTCAAGCTCCTACGAGCAGTACTTC.

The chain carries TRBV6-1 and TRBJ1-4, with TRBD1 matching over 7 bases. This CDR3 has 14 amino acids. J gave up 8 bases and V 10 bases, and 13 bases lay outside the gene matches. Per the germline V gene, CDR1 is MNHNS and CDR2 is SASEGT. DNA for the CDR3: TGTGCCACAAGTTTTGGTAGGGGGCAGGAAAAACTGTTTTTT. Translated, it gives CATSFGRGQEKLFF.